Shown below are 2 T cell receptor beta chains from a single sample sequenced in a study of blood T cell repertoires in COVID-19. The repertoire was sequenced with immunoSEQ multiplex PCR; TCRdb's copy has only in-frame clones and lacks some. The table shows roughly 280,000 clones, with roughly 85% occurring only once. Sequenced: peripheral blood. The receptors were sampled from a man between 60 and 75 years old who had recovered from COVID-19.

V and J are TRBV11-3 and TRBJ2-1; 8 nucleotides align to TRBD2. CDR3 size: 13 residues. Germline values: CDR1 SGHNT, CDR2 YENEEA. The junction had 3 bases not matched to a gene; V was cut back by 5 bases and J by 6 bases. CDR3 DNA sequence: TGTGCCAGCAGCGACGGGGGGGGCAATGAGCAGTTCTTC. As protein: CASSDGGGNEQFF.

The gene calls are TRBV7-8 and TRBJ2-2; D call uncertain. The CDR3 totals 14 residues. V lost 6 bases to trimming and J lost 0 bases, with 8 bases between them. Germline CDR1 is SGHVS and CDR2 is FQNEAQ. CDR3 bases: TGTGCCAGCAGTATCTACGCGAACACCGGGGAGCTGTTTTTT. Amino acids: CASSIYANTGELFF. Looking up the rest from reference TRBV7-8 and TRBJ2-2 gives the full variable domain: GAGVSQSPRYKVAKRGQDVALRCDPISGHVSLFWYQQALGQGPEFLTYFQNEAQLDKSGLPSDRFFAERPEGSVSTLKIQRTQQEDSAVYLCASSIYANTGELFFGEGSRLTVL.